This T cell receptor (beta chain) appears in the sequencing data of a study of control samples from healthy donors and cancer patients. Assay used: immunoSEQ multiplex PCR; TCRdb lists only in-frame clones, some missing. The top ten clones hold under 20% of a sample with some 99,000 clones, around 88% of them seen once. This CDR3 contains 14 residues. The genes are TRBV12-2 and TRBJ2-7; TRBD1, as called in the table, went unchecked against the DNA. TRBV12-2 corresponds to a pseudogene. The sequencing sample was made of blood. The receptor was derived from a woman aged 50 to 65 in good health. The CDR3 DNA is TGTGCAAGTCGCAGGACAGGGGGTTTCCACGAGCAGTACTTC. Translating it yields CASRRTGGFHEQYF.